Here is one T cell receptor beta chain with its context. The target antigen is unknown. The data belong to a study of cytotoxic CD8 clonotypes in ibrutinib-treated CLL. Study at large: The patients, some eleven relapsed/refractory and roughly 15 treatment-naive, included 17 who were IGHV unmutated. Broader study findings: Private clonotypes, not public ones, expanded at ibrutinib response. Measured clonality at baseline was greater than in age-matched healthy donors and tracked with circulating CD8+ T-cell counts.

Genomic DNA in a quantity of around 2 micrograms was derived from cryopreserved PBMCs for TCR beta libraries. Germline V gene sequence: CDR1 LNHDA, CDR2 SQIVND (reference sequence). Trimming left V 3 bases short and J 3 bases short, with 18 bases between. This CDR3 is 16 amino acids long. Profiled with immunoSEQ multiplex PCR; TCRdb holds only in-frame clones, not every one. The sample holds under 150,000 clones, more than 70% seen once. This sequence was found in a human donor with chronic lymphocytic leukemia. The sample in question was PBMCs, obtained after 36 months of ibrutinib treatment. The J gene is TRBJ2-7, the V gene TRBV19; tentatively, D is TRBD1 or TRBD2 (6 bases each). DNA of the CDR3: TGTGCCAGTAGTATTTTTGGGGGGCCAGGGGACTACGAGCAGTACTTC. Translating gives CASSIFGGPGDYEQYF. Based on the CDR3 plus reference TRBV19 and TRBJ2-7, the full variable domain is DGGITQSPKYLFRKEGQNVTLSCEQNLNHDAMYWYRQDPGQGLRLIYYSQIVNDFQKGDIAEGYSVSREKKESFPLTVTSAQKNPTAFYLCASSIFGGPGDYEQYFGPGTRLTVT.